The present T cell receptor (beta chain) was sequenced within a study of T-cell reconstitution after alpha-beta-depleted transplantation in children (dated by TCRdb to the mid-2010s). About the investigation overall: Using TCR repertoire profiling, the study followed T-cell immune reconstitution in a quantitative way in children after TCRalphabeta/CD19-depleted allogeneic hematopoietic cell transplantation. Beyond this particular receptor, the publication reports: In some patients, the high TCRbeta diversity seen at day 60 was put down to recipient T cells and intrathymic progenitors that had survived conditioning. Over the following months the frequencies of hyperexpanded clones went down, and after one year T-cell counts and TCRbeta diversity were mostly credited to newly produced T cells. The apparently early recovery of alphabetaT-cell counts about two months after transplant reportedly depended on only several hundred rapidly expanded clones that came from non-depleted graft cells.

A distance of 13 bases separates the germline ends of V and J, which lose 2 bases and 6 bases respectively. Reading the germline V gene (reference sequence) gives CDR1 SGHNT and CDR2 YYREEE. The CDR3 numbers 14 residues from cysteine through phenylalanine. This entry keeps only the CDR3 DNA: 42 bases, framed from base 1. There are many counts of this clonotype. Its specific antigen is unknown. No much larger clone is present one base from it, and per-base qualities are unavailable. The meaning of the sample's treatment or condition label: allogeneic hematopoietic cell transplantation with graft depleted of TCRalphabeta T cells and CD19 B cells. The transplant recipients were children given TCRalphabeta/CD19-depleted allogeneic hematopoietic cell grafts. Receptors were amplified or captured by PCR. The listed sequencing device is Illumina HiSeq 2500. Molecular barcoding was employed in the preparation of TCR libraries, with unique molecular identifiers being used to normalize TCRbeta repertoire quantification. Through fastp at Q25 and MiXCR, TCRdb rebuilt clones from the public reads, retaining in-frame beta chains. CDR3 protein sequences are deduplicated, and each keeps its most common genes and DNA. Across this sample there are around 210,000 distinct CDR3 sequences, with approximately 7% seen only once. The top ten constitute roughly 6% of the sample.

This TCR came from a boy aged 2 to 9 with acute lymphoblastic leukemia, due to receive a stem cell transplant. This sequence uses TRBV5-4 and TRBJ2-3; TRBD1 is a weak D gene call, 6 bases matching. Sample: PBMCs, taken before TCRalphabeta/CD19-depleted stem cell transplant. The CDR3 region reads CASSLQTGADTQYF. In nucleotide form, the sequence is TGTGCCAGCAGCTTACAGACAGGAGCCGATACGCAGTATTTT.